Listed here are 29 T cell receptor beta chains from one sample, sequenced in a study of blood T cell repertoires in COVID-19. Sequenced by immunoSEQ multiplex PCR; TCRdb stores in-frame clones only, minus some. The table records 9,500 to 13,000 clones, roughly 85% of them present only once. The sequenced sample was peripheral blood. These receptors originate from a human donor in a cohort sampled during active COVID-19.

The rearrangement links TRBV27 to TRBJ1-5, with TRBD1 matching 9 bases. Germline values: CDR1 MNHEY, CDR2 SMNVEV (reference sequence). This CDR3 is built from 14 residues. V lost 3 bases to trimming and J lost 5 bases; unmatched junction nucleotides: 2. The chain's CDR3 is CASSFGTGYQPQHF. The CDR3 coding sequence is TGTGCCAGCAGTTTTGGGACAGGGTATCAGCCCCAGCATTTT.

V and J are TRBV7-2 and TRBJ2-6, with D unclear. Trimming stripped 1 base from V and 0 bases from J, with 7 bases between. Germline values: CDR1 SGHTA, CDR2 FQGNSA. The CDR3 totals 16 residues. CDR3 bases: TGTGCCAGCAGCTTAGAAGCATCCTCTGGGGCCAACGTCCTGACTTTC. It codes for CASSLEASSGANVLTF.

The CDR3 region is CATSDSLGQGAAGANVLTF. CDR3 DNA: TGTGCCACCAGTGATTCCCTGGGACAGGGGGCGGCTGGGGCCAACGTCCTGACTTTC. The rearrangement joins TRBV24-1 to TRBJ2-6; 12 bases map to TRBD1. The CDR3 is 19 residues long. Germline assignment: CDR1 KGHDR and CDR2 SFDVKD. V lost 2 bases to trimming and J lost 2 bases; unmatched junction nucleotides: 6.

The chain recombines TRBV28 with TRBJ2-1, with 7 bases identical to TRBD2. Losses at the gene ends were 3 bases for V and 3 bases for J; bases not matched to a gene: 11. Per germline, CDR1 MDHEN and CDR2 SYDVKM. CDR3 length equals 17 residues. For the CDR3, the DNA is TGTGCCAGCAGTTTCGTCTATCGGCTAGCGGACTACAATGAGCAGTTCTTC. Amino acid sequence: CASSFVYRLADYNEQFF.

The chain combines TRBV19 with TRBJ1-3, with TRBD1 identical over 7 bases. The CDR3 is 18 amino acids. Germline-derived CDR1 and CDR2 are LNHDA and SQIVND (reference sequence). V lost 4 bases, J lost 0 bases, and 12 bases stayed unmatched. In DNA form, the CDR3 reads TGTGCCAGTAGTAGACAGGGCACCTCTTCAACCTCTGGAAACACCATATATTTT. Its translation is CASSRQGTSSTSGNTIYF.

The chain recombines TRBV5-1 with TRBJ2-2, with D possibly matching TRBD1 (6 bases). This CDR3 has 16 amino acids. Germline CDR1 reads SGHRS; CDR2 reads YFSETQ. V lost 1 base to trimming and J lost 3 bases, with 13 bases between them. The CDR3 here is CASSLKGVLDTGELFF. The DNA for the CDR3 is TGCGCCAGCAGCTTGAAGGGGGTTTTGGACACCGGGGAGCTGTTTTTT.

The V gene is TRBV9, the J gene TRBJ1-2, with TRBD1 matching over 8 bases. V was pared by 3 bases and J by 4 bases, with 2 bases of the junction left unmatched. The CDR3 is 13 amino acids. Germline CDR1 reads SGDLS; CDR2 reads YYNGEE. Written as DNA, the CDR3 is TGTGCCAGCAGCGCAGGGGGCAGCTATGGCTACACCTTC. It codes for CASSAGGSYGYTF.

The V call is TRBV5-6, the J call TRBJ2-5; 10 bases agree with TRBD2. The CDR3 sequence is 13 residues long. The junction had 4 bases not matched to a gene; V was cut back by 4 bases and J by 7 bases. Germline V gene lookup returns CDR1 SGHDT and CDR2 YYEEEE. The CDR3: CASSLAGAGTQYF. CDR3 DNA: TGTGCCAGCAGCCTAGCGGGAGCCGGGACCCAGTACTTC.

This chain uses TRBV7-8 with TRBJ2-7; no definite D call. Germline loops: CDR1 SGHVS, CDR2 FQNEAQ. Trimming pared 5 bases from V and 9 bases from J, leaving 14 bases between. The CDR3 is made up of 12 amino acids. This CDR3 is CASSPAGFRQYF. The CDR3 coding sequence is TGTGCCAGCAGCCCCGCCGGTTTTCGGCAGTACTTC.

V and J are TRBV6-5 and TRBJ1-1; the D gene is possibly TRBD1 (5 bases). Trimming left V 0 bases short and J 3 bases short, with 11 bases between. The CDR3 has 15 amino acids. The V gene's germline CDR1 is MNHEY and CDR2 SVGAGI. This CDR3 is CASSYSWGDDTEAFF. DNA for the CDR3: TGTGCCAGCAGTTACTCGTGGGGGGATGACACTGAAGCTTTCTTT.

J is TRBJ1-2 and V is TRBV29-1; possible D gene TRBD1, 6 bases. This CDR3 has 12 amino acids. Germline V CDR1 and CDR2: SQVTM, ANQGSEA. Trimming removed 6 bases at V and 8 bases at J, with 16 bases between. CDR3 DNA sequence: TGCAGCGTATCCACAGGGACGGGCGGCTACACCTTC. It is translated as CSVSTGTGGYTF.

The CDR3 spells CASSLATAANYGYTF. The CDR3 DNA sequence: TGTGCCAGCAGCTTAGCGACAGCAGCTAACTATGGCTACACCTTC. The chain recombines TRBV7-9 with TRBJ1-2; D might be TRBD1 (5 bases). Germline values: CDR1 SEHNR, CDR2 FQNEAQ (reference sequence). This CDR3 region has 15 residues. Trimming shortened V by 0 bases and J by 0 bases, and 8 bases separated the two germline ends.

The genes are TRBV5-4 and TRBJ2-2; D is ambiguous. The V and J ends lost 0 bases and 6 bases respectively, with 6 bases between them. The CDR3 is 13 residues long. Germline V lookup: CDR1 SGHNT, CDR2 YYREEE (reference sequence). Here the CDR3 reads CASSLVSAGELFF. The CDR3, as DNA: TGTGCCAGCAGCTTGGTTAGTGCCGGGGAGCTGTTTTTT.

This clone occurred a few times. Written as DNA, the CDR3 is TGCGCCAGCAGCCAAGTGAATTCTGGGGGCGCGAGGAGTTCACCCCTCCACTTT. This sequence encodes CASSQVNSGGARSSPLHF. This chain links TRBV4-1 with TRBJ1-6; D may be TRBD1 (6 bases). With 1 base removed from V and 9 bases from J, the gap between germline ends came to 22 bases. CDR3 length: 18 residues. Germline loops: CDR1 MGHRA, CDR2 YSYEKL.

The chain recombines TRBV27 with TRBJ1-6; TRBD1 might be the D (5 bases). The CDR3 sequence is 15 residues long. Germline CDR1 MNHEY, CDR2 SMNVEV (reference sequence). V was pared by 6 bases and J by 3 bases, with 12 bases between. The CDR3 DNA reads TGTGCCAGCAGCCTTGACAGTCGCTATAATTCACCCCTCCACTTT. Protein product: CASSLDSRYNSPLHF.

The rearrangement uses TRBV5-1 and TRBJ1-1, with 11 nucleotides matching TRBD1. CDR3 size: 18 residues. J lost 0 bases, V lost 5 bases, and 12 bases had no gene match. Per the germline V gene, CDR1 is SGHRS and CDR2 is YFSETQ. In DNA form, the CDR3 reads TGCGCCAGCAGTCAAAGCCACGGGACAGGGGGAATGAACACTGAAGCTTTCTTT. Translation gives CASSQSHGTGGMNTEAFF.

The rearrangement uses TRBV24-1 and TRBJ2-3; unclear D gene. Trimming took off 3 bases at V and 3 bases at J, with 9 bases between the two ends. CDR3 length: 14 amino acids. The germline gives CDR1 KGHDR, CDR2 SFDVKD. Here the CDR3 DNA reads TGTGCCACCAGTGATGTTACAGTGACAGATACGCAGTATTTT. The encoded protein is CATSDVTVTDTQYF.

The chain is built from TRBV10-3 and TRBJ2-2, with a weak D call TRBD1 (7 bases). Trimming removed 6 bases from V and 1 base from J, with 12 bases in between. Germline assignment: CDR1 ENHRY and CDR2 SYGVKD. There are 15 residues in the CDR3. CDR3 amino acids: CAIRGGTENTGELFF. Here the CDR3 DNA reads TGTGCCATCAGGGGCGGGACAGAGAACACCGGGGAGCTGTTTTTT.

The chain has TRBV9 and TRBJ1-2; a weak D match, TRBD1 (6 bases). V gave up 4 bases and J gave up 3 bases, with 16 bases separating them. Germline V gene lookup returns CDR1 SGDLS and CDR2 YYNGEE. The CDR3 is 15 residues long. The CDR3, as DNA: TGTGCCAGCAGCCCTGAGGGGGTTTGGGACTATGGCTACACCTTC. Translated: CASSPEGVWDYGYTF.

The chain is built from TRBV6-4 and TRBJ2-3; 9 bases match TRBD2. V dropped 7 bases and J dropped 1; count of bases not matched to a gene: 6. The CDR3 is 15 amino acids. CDR1 and CDR2 (germline): MRHNA, SNTAGT. The CDR3 loop is CASMEREVGTDTQYF. Here the CDR3 DNA reads TGTGCCAGCATGGAGCGGGAGGTCGGCACAGATACGCAGTATTTT.

This clone was counted only a few times. This rearrangement joins TRBV27 to TRBJ2-3; 10 bases fit TRBD2. The CDR3 loop spans 16 amino acids. The germline gives CDR1 MNHEY, CDR2 SMNVEV (reference sequence). The V gene end was trimmed by 1 base and the J gene end by 3 bases; junction bases not matched to a gene: 4. CDR3 amino acids: CASSLFSSGSTDTQYF. In DNA form, the CDR3 reads TGTGCCAGCAGTTTATTTTCTAGCGGGAGTACAGATACGCAGTATTTT.

The chain has TRBV30 and TRBJ1-4; maybe TRBD1 (6 bases). Germline V gene lookup returns CDR1 GTSNPN and CDR2 SVGIG (reference sequence). V gave up 0 bases and J gave up 6 bases, with 14 bases separating them. The CDR3 covers 15 residues. The CDR3 nucleotides are TGTGCCTGGAGTGTACGGGGCAGGGGAGATGAAAAACTGTTTTTT. Its protein product is CAWSVRGRGDEKLFF.

The chain combines TRBV28 with TRBJ1-5; 7 nucleotides align to TRBD1. V dropped 6 bases and J dropped 4; count of bases not matched to a gene: 3. Germline lookup yields CDR1 MDHEN and CDR2 SYDVKM. The CDR3 length is 13 residues. CDR3 nucleotide sequence: TGTGCCAGCAGGAAGACAGGGAATCAGCCCCAGCATTTT. It translates to CASRKTGNQPQHF.

This clone has a handful of counts. The CDR3 here is CASSLAALTSGGRNEQYF. In DNA, the CDR3 is TGTGCCAGCAGCTTAGCGGCCTTGACTAGCGGGGGACGGAACGAGCAGTACTTC. The chain uses TRBV7-8 and TRBJ2-7; 12 positions match TRBD2. In germline, CDR1 is SGHVS, CDR2 FQNEAQ. The CDR3 covers 18 residues. With 0 bases clipped from V and 5 bases from J, the junction kept 11 bases outside the gene matches.

The chain joins TRBV6-6 to TRBJ2-2; TRBD2 is a possible D gene (7 bases). Trimming removed 10 bases at V and 2 bases at J, with 20 bases between. There are 16 residues in the CDR3. Germline CDR1 MNHNY, CDR2 SVGAGI (reference sequence). CDR3 residues: CATHPAGAENTGELFF. CDR3 nucleotide sequence: TGTGCCACCCACCCCGCGGGGGCCGAAAACACCGGGGAGCTGTTTTTT.

V is TRBV11-2 and J is TRBJ1-1, with 7 bases lining up with TRBD1. This CDR3 spans 15 amino acids. V shed 5 bases, J shed 2 bases, and the junction held 8 bases outside the gene matches. Looked up from germline, CDR1 is SGHAT and CDR2 is FQNNGV. The CDR3 loop is CASSGVGGVNTEAFF. CDR3 DNA sequence: TGTGCCAGCAGCGGTGTAGGGGGCGTTAACACTGAAGCTTTCTTT.

The chain couples TRBV5-1 to TRBJ2-4, with 7 bases matching TRBD2. CDR3 length equals 16 residues. Germline CDR1 reads SGHRS; CDR2 reads YFSETQ. The V gene end was trimmed by 0 bases and the J gene end by 3 bases; junction bases not matched to a gene: 6. The CDR3 loop is CASSLVAGDLKNIQYF. CDR3 DNA: TGCGCCAGCAGCTTGGTTGCGGGAGACCTCAAAAACATTCAGTACTTC.

The J gene is TRBJ1-2, the V gene TRBV4-1, with D tentatively TRBD1 (6 bases). Germline CDR1 reads MGHRA; CDR2 reads YSYEKL. Trimming cost V 4 bases and J 6 bases, with 18 bases left between them. The CDR3 has 15 amino acids. CDR3 amino acids: CASSRQASANDGYTF. In DNA form, the CDR3 reads TGCGCCAGCAGCCGACAGGCTTCGGCGAATGATGGCTACACCTTC.

The V gene is TRBV3-1 (or the pseudogene TRBV3-2), the J gene TRBJ2-7; the match to TRBD2 covers 13 bases. CDR3 length: 15 amino acids. J gave up 2 bases and V 4 bases, and 2 bases lay outside the gene matches. Looked up from germline, CDR1 is LGHDT and CDR2 is YNNKEL (reference sequence). The CDR3 bases are TGTGCCAGCAGCCCGACTAGCGGGAGGCCCTACGAGCAGTACTTC. Protein sequence: CASSPTSGRPYEQYF.